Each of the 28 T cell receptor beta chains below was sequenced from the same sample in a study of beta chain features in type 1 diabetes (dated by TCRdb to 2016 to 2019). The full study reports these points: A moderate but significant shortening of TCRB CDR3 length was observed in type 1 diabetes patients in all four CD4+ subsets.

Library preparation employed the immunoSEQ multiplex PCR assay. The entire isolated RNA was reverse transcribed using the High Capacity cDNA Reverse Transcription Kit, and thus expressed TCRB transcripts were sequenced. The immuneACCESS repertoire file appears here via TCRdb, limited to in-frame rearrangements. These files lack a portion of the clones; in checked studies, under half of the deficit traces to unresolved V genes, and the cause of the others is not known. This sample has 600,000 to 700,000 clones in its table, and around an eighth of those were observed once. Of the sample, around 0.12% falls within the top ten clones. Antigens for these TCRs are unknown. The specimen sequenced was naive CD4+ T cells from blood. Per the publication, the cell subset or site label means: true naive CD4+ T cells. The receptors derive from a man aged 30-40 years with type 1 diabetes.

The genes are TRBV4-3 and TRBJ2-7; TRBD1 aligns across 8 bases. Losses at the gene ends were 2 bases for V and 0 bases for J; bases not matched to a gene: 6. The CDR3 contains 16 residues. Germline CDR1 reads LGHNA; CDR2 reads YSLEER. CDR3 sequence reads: CASSQRRTGTSYEQYF. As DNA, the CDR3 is TGCGCCAGCAGCCAAAGGCGGACAGGGACCTCCTACGAGCAGTACTTC.

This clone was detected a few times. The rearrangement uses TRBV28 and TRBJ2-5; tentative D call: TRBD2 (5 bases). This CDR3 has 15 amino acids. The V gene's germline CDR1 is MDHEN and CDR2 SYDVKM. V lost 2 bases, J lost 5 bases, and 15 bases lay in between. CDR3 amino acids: CASSLDYLPRETQYF. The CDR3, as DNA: TGTGCCAGCAGTTTAGACTACCTCCCCCGGGAGACCCAGTACTTC.

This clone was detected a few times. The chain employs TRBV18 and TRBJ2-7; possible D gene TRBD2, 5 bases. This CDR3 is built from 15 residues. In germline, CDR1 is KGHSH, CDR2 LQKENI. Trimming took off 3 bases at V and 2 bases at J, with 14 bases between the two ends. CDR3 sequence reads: CASSPRGLGPYEQYF. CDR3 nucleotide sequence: TGTGCCAGCTCACCTCGGGGTCTGGGTCCCTACGAGCAGTACTTC.

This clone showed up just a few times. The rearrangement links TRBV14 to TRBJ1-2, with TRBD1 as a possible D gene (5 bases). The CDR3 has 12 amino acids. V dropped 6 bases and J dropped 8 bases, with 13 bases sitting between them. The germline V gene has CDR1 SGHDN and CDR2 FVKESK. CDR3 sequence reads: CASSRQQDGYTF. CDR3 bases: TGTGCCAGCAGTAGACAGCAGGACGGCTACACCTTC.

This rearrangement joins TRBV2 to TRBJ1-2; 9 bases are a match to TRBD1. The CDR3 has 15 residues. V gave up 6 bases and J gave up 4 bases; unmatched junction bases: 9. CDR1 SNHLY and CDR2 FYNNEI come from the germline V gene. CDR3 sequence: CASSQQGALGYGYTF. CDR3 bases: TGTGCCAGCAGCCAACAGGGGGCGCTGGGCTATGGCTACACCTTC.

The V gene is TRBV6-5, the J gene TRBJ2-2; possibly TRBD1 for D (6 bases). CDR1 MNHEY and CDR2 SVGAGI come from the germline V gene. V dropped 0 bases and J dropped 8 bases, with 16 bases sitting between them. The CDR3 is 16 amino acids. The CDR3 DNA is TGTGCCAGCAGTTACTCAGGGGGAGATACCGAGGGGGAGCTGTTTTTT. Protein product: CASSYSGGDTEGELFF.

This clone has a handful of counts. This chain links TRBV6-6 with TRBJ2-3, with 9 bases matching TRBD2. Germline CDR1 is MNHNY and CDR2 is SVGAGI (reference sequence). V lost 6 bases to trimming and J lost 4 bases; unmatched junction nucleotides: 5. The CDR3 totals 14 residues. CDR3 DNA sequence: TGTGCCAGCAGACCGGGACTAGCCCCAGATACGCAGTATTTT. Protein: CASRPGLAPDTQYF.

CDR3 protein: CASSYSGARRTDTQYF. As DNA, the CDR3 is TGTGCCAGCAGTTACTCGGGGGCCAGACGCACAGATACGCAGTATTTT. The chain links TRBV6-5 to TRBJ2-3; D possibly corresponds to TRBD1 (6 bases). V gave up 0 bases and J gave up 1 base, with 11 bases separating them. The germline gives CDR1 MNHEY, CDR2 SVGAGI. The CDR3 spans 16 residues.

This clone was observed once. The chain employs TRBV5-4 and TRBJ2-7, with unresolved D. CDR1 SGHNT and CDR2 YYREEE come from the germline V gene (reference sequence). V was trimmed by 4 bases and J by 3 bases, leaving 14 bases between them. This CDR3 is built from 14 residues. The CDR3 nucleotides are TGTGCCAGCAGCCCAGACTCTCGCAACTACGAGCAGTACTTC. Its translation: CASSPDSRNYEQYF.

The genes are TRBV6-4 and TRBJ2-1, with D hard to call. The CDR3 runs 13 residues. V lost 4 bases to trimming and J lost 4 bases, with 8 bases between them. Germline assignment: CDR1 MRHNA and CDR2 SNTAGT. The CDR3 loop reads CASSVVCYNEQFF. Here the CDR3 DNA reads TGTGCCAGCAGTGTTGTATGTTACAATGAGCAGTTCTTC.

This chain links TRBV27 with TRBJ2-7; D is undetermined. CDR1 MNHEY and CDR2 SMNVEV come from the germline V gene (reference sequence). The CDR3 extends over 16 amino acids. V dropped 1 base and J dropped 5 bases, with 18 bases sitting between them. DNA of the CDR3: TGTGCCAGCAGTTTATGGCCCAACCCTCCCCGGGACGAGCAGTACTTC. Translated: CASSLWPNPPRDEQYF.

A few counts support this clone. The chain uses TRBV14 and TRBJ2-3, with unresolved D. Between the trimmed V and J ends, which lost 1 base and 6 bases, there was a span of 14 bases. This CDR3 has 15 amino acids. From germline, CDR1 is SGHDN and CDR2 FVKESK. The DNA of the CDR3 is TGTGCCAGCAGCCAAGTGCACTTGGCCATGGATACGCAGTATTTT. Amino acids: CASSQVHLAMDTQYF.

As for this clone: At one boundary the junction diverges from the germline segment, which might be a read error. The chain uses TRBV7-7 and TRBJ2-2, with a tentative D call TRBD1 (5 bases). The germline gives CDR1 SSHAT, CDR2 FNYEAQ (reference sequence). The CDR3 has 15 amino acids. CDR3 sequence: CASSLVQGNTGELFF. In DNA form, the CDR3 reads TGTGCTAGCAGCTTGGTTCAGGGGAACACCGGGGAGCTGTTTTTT.

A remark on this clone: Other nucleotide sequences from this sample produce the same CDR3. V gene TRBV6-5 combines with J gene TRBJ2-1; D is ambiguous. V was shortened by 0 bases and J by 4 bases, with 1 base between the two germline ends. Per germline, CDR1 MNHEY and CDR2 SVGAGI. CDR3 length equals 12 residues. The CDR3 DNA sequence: TGTGCCAGCAGTTACTCTTACAATGAGCAGTTCTTC. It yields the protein CASSYSYNEQFF.

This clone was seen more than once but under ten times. CDR3 sequence (DNA): TGCGCCAGCAGCATAGGGAATGGCTACACCTTC. Protein sequence: CASSIGNGYTF. The genes are TRBV5-1 and TRBJ1-2; no clear D. The germline V gene encodes CDR1 SGHRS and CDR2 YFSETQ. The CDR3 is made up of 11 amino acids. V lost 4 bases and J lost 6, with 7 bases in between. The full variable domain, its missing parts supplied by reference TRBV5-1 and TRBJ1-2, is KAGVTQTPRYLIKTRGQQVTLSCSPISGHRSVSWYQQTPGQGLQFLFEYFSETQRNKGNFPGRFSGRQFSNSRSEMNVSTLELGDSALYLCASSIGNGYTFGSGTRLTVV.

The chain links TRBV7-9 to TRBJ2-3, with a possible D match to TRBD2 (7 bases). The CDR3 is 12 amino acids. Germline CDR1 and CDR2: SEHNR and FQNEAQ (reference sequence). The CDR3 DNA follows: TGTGCGGCGAGGGGGGGCGCAGATACGCAGTATTTT. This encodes CAARGGADTQYF.

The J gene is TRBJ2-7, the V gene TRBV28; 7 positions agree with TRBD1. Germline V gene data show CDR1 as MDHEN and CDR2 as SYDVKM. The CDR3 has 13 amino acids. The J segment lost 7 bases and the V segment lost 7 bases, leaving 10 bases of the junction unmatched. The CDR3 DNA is TGTGCCAGCACAGACAGGGTGGCGCGGGAGCAGTACTTC. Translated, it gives CASTDRVAREQYF.

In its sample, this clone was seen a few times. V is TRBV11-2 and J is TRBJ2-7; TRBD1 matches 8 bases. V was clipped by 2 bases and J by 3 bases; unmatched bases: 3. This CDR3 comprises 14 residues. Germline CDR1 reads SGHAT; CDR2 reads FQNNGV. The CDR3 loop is CASSLITGGYEQYF. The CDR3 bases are TGTGCCAGCAGCTTAATCACAGGGGGCTACGAGCAGTACTTC.

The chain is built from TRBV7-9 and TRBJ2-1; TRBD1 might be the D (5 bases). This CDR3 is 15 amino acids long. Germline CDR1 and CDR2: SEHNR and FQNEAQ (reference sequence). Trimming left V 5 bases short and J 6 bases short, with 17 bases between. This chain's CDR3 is CASSAKDTSTNEQFF. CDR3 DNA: TGTGCCAGCAGCGCGAAGGACACTTCGACCAATGAGCAGTTCTTC.

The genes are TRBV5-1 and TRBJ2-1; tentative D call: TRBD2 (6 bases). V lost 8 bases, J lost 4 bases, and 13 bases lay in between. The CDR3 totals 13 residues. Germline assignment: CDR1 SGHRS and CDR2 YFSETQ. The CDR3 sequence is CARSGLSYNEQFF. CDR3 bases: TGCGCCAGGAGCGGACTATCTTACAATGAGCAGTTCTTC.

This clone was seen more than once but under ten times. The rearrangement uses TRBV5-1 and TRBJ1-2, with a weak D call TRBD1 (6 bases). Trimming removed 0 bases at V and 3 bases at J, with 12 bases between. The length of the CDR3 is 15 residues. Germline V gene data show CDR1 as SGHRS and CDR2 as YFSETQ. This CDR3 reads CASSLAPGEDYGYTF. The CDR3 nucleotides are TGCGCCAGCAGCTTGGCGCCAGGGGAAGACTATGGCTACACCTTC.

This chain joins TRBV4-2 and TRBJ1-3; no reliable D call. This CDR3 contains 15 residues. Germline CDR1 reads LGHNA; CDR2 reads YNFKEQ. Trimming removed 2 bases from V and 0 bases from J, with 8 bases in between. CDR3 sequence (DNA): TGTGCCAGCAGCCAAAACATGGGCTCTGGAAACACCATATATTTT. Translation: CASSQNMGSGNTIYF.

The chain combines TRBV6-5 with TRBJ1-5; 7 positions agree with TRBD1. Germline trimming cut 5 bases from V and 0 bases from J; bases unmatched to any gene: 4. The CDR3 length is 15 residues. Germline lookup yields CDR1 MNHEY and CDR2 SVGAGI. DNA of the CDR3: TGTGCCAGCAGTAGAAACAGGGGTAGCAATCAGCCCCAGCATTTT. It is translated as CASSRNRGSNQPQHF.

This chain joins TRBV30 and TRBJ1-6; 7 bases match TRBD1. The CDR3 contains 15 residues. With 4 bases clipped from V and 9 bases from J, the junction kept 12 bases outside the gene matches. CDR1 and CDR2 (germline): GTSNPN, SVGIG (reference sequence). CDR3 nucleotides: TGTGCCTGGACCCTTTACAGGGGTAACGCTTCACCCCTCCACTTT. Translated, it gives CAWTLYRGNASPLHF.

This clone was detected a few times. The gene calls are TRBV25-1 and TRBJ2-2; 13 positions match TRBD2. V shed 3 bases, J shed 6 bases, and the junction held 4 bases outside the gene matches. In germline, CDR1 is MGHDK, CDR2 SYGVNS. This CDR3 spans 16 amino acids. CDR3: CASSDWTSGGAGELFF. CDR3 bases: TGTGCCAGCAGTGATTGGACTAGCGGGGGAGCCGGGGAGCTGTTTTTT.

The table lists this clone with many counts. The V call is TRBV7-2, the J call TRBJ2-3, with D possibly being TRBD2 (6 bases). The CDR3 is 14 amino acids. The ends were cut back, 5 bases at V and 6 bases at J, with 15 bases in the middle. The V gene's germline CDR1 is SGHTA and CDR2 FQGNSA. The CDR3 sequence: CASSQTGGADTQYF. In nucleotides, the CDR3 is TGTGCCAGCAGCCAGACCGGGGGAGCGGATACGCAGTATTTT.

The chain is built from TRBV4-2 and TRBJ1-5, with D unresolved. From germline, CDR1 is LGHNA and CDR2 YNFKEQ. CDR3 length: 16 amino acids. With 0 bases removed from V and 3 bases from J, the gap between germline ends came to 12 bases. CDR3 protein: CASSQDLRVVNQPQHF. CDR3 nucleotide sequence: TGTGCCAGCAGCCAAGATTTGCGGGTAGTCAATCAGCCCCAGCATTTT.

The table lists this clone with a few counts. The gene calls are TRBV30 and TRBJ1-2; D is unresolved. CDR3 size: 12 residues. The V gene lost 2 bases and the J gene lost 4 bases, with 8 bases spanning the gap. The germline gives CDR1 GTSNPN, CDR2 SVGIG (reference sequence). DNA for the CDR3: TGTGCCTGGAGTAGTGCTCCCTATGGCTACACCTTC. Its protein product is CAWSSAPYGYTF.